The entry that follows covers one T cell receptor beta chain sequence. Its antigen is unknown. Sequenced by immunoSEQ multiplex PCR; TCRdb stores in-frame clones only, minus some. The sample lists roughly 20,000 clones, roughly nine tenths occurring once. Germline CDR1 reads SGHRS; CDR2 reads YFSETQ. The CDR3 is 15 residues long. V lost 4 bases and J 3 bases, leaving 16 bases between the germline ends. The sample belongs to a study of PD-1 blockade in classical Hodgkin lymphoma. Time point in this sample: newly diagnosed, previously untreated cHL patient sample. Magnetic negative selection was used to purify CD4+ T cells from thawed PBMCs. Whole-study findings and limits: Baseline TCR diversity was reportedly lower in newly diagnosed patients than in healthy donors. It was reported as lower still in relapsed/refractory patients. Reasons behind the repertoire differences stay unclear, perhaps disease activity or earlier therapy.

Sequencing was done on a sample of CD4+ T cells from blood. The rearrangement joins TRBV5-1 to TRBJ1-2; no definite D call. The TCR was taken from a human donor with classical Hodgkin lymphoma. The CDR3 coding sequence is TGCGCCAGCAGCCAAAACTATCCCGACTACTATGGCTACACCTTC. Translated: CASSQNYPDYYGYTF.